The 13 T cell receptor beta chains presented below share a single source sample, sequenced in a study of radiation and T cells in renal cell carcinoma. Sample time point: blood 4 weeks post-SBRT, at nephrectomy. Treatment here: 15 Gy SBRT to primary tumor, nephrectomy 4 weeks later. Profiled with immunoSEQ multiplex PCR; TCRdb holds only in-frame clones, not every one. The table records some 78,000 clones, nearly 90% of them present only once. The sample here was blood, taken from a patient whose treatment included radiotherapy and nephrectomy. These receptors were collected from a woman between 65 and 79 years old with renal cell carcinoma.

About this clone itself: The junction shows a germline mismatch at one end, possibly a read error. The genes are TRBV7-7 and TRBJ2-7, with 7 positions matching TRBD1. The CDR3 sequence is 14 residues long. CDR1 and CDR2 (germline): SSHAT, FNYEAQ (reference sequence). The CDR3: CASSLAQGLYEQYF. In DNA, the CDR3 is TGTGCTAGCAGCTTAGCACAGGGGTTGTACGAGCAGTACTTC.

This rearrangement joins TRBV4-3 to TRBJ1-2; D unresolved. V lost 0 bases, J lost 6 bases, and 8 bases lay in between. Germline CDR1 reads LGHNA; CDR2 reads YSLEER. This CDR3 region has 13 residues. The CDR3 nucleotides read TGCGCCAGCAGCCAAGAACGACTTGATGGCTACACCTTC. Translating it yields CASSQERLDGYTF.

This chain joins TRBV7-6 and TRBJ2-5; no clear D gene. V lost 2 bases, J lost 1 base, and 2 bases lay in between. Germline lookup yields CDR1 SGHVS and CDR2 FNYEAQ. The CDR3 sequence is 12 residues long. CDR3 sequence: CASSLIQETQYF. CDR3 nucleotide sequence: TGTGCCAGCAGCTTAATCCAAGAGACCCAGTACTTC.

The chain is built from TRBV12-5 and TRBJ2-3; TRBD2 matches 7 bases. J was trimmed by 1 base and V by 9 bases; bases with no gene match: 4. The germline gives CDR1 LGHNT, CDR2 FRNRAP. This CDR3 contains 13 residues. The CDR3 sequence: CASKSGGTDTQYF. DNA of the CDR3: TGTGCTAGCAAGAGCGGGGGCACAGATACGCAGTATTTT.

The rearrangement uses TRBV9 and TRBJ2-5; D call uncertain. Germline assignment: CDR1 SGDLS and CDR2 YYNGEE. The V gene lost 1 base and the J gene lost 2 bases, with 6 bases spanning the gap. The CDR3 is 13 amino acids. The CDR3 region has the DNA TGTGCCAGCAGCGTAAGTGTGCAAGAGACCCAGTACTTC. Encoded protein: CASSVSVQETQYF.

The rearrangement uses TRBV25-1 and TRBJ2-3, with 8 bases that match TRBD2. The trim removed 4 bases at V and 5 bases at J, leaving 5 bases unmatched. Germline CDR1 and CDR2: MGHDK and SYGVNS. The CDR3 has 14 residues. The CDR3 loop is CASSVGGAVDTQYF. The CDR3 DNA reads as TGTGCCAGCAGTGTCGGGGGGGCGGTAGATACGCAGTATTTT.

The chain has TRBV5-6 and TRBJ1-6, with TRBD1 as a possible D gene (6 bases). V was cut by 1 base and J by 6 bases, with 8 bases left in between. CDR1 is SGHDT and CDR2 is YYEEEE in the germline V gene. This CDR3 comprises 14 residues. CDR3 sequence reads: CASSLQGGNSPLHF. The CDR3 DNA sequence: TGTGCCAGCAGCTTGCAAGGGGGTAATTCACCCCTCCACTTT.

The chain recombines TRBV19 with TRBJ2-1; 9 bases fit TRBD2. The V gene end was trimmed by 7 bases and the J gene end by 10 bases; junction bases not matched to a gene: 23. Germline values: CDR1 LNHDA, CDR2 SQIVND (reference sequence). This CDR3 contains 18 residues. The CDR3 coding sequence is TGTGCCAGTACCCCAAAAGCGGGGGGCGCCGGCGGGGGGTCCGAGCAGTTCTTC. Translation gives CASTPKAGGAGGGSEQFF.

This chain joins TRBV6-1 and TRBJ1-1, with unresolved D. CDR3 length: 13 residues. Trimming took off 5 bases at V and 4 bases at J, with 11 bases between the two ends. Germline V gives CDR1 MNHNS, CDR2 SASEGT. CDR3 region: CASSRGGGTEAFF. Written as DNA, the CDR3 is TGTGCCAGCAGTCGAGGTGGTGGCACTGAAGCTTTCTTT.

V usage is TRBV9 and J usage is TRBJ1-3; unclear D gene. This CDR3 contains 16 residues. CDR1 is SGDLS and CDR2 is YYNGEE in the germline V gene. Trimming left V 3 bases short and J 0 bases short, with 13 bases between. The CDR3 region is CASSDPGSYSGNTIYF. The CDR3 DNA is TGTGCCAGCAGCGACCCCGGGTCTTACTCTGGAAACACCATATATTTT.

The chain recombines TRBV21-1 with TRBJ1-5; the table's D gene call, TRBD1, was not cross checked with the DNA. TRBV21-1 is deemed a pseudogene. CDR3 size: 22 residues. CDR3 sequence: CASSKVVTGTGRSSGANQPQHF. The CDR3 DNA is TGTGCCAGCAGCAAAGTTGTGACCGGGACAGGGCGCTCAAGCGGGGCCAATCAGCCCCAGCATTTT.

This chain connects TRBV6-6 to TRBJ2-3; D gene unclear. Trimming pared 8 bases from V and 4 bases from J, leaving 7 bases between. The CDR3 loop spans 11 amino acids. The germline V gene has CDR1 MNHNY and CDR2 SVGAGI (reference sequence). CDR3 loop: CASGLSDTQYF. The CDR3 DNA follows: TGTGCCAGCGGATTGTCAGATACGCAGTATTTT.

V gene TRBV7-9 combines with J gene TRBJ1-2; unclear D gene. This CDR3 has 12 residues. Germline V lookup: CDR1 SEHNR, CDR2 FQNEAQ (reference sequence). Trimming removed 5 bases at V and 5 bases at J, with 9 bases between. This CDR3 reads CASSGWTYGYTF. The DNA for the CDR3 is TGTGCCAGCAGCGGTTGGACGTATGGCTACACCTTC.